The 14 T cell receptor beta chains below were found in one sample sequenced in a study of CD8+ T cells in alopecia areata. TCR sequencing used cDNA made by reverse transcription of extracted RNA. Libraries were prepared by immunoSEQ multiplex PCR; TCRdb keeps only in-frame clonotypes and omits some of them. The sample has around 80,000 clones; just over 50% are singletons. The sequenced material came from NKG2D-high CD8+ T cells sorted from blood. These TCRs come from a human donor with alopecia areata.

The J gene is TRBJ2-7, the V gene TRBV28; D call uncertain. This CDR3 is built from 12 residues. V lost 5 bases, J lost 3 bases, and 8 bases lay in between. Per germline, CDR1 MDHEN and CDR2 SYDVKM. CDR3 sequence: CASSEWHYEQYF. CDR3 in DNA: TGTGCCAGCAGTGAATGGCACTACGAGCAGTACTTC.

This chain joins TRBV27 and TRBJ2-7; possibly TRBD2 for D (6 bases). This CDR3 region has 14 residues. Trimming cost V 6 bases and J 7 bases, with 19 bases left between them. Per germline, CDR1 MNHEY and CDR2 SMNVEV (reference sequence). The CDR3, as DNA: TGTGCCAGCAGCTCTTCGGAGGGGAGCCCGGAGCAGTACTTC. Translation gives CASSSSEGSPEQYF.

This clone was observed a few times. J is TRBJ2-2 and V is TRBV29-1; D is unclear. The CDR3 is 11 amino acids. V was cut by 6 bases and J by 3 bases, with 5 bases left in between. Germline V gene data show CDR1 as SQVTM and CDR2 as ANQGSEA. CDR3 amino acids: CSVVDTGELFF. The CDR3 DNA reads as TGCAGCGTGGTGGACACCGGGGAGCTGTTTTTT.

The CDR3 region is CASSLRTGDHEQYF. The CDR3, as DNA: TGCGCCAGCAGCTTGCGGACAGGGGACCACGAGCAGTACTTC. This rearrangement joins TRBV5-1 to TRBJ2-7; 9 bases agree with TRBD1. CDR1 SGHRS and CDR2 YFSETQ come from the germline V gene. The ends lost 1 base at V and 5 bases at J; junction bases unmatched: 4. This CDR3 has 14 residues.

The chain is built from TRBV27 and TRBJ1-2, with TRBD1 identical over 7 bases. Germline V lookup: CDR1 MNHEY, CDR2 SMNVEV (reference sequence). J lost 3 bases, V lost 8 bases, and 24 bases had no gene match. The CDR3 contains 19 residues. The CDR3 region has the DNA TGTGCCAGCCATCCCGGTCTCTATAGACAGGGAAGGAGTGACTATGGCTACACCTTC. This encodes CASHPGLYRQGRSDYGYTF.

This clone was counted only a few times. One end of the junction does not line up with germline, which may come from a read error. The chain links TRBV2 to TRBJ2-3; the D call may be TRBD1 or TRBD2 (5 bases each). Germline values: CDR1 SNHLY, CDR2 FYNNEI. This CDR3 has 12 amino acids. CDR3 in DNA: TGTGCCAGCAGTGCCGGGACGATCCAAGATAACTTT. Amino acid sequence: CASSAGTIQDNF.

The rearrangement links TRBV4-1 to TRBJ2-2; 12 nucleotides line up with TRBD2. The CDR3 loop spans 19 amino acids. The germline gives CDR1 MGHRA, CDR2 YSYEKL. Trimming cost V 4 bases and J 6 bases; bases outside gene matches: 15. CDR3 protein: CASSLRDLAGGPEAGELFF. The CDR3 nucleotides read TGCGCCAGCAGCCTACGAGACCTAGCGGGAGGGCCGGAGGCCGGGGAGCTGTTTTTT.

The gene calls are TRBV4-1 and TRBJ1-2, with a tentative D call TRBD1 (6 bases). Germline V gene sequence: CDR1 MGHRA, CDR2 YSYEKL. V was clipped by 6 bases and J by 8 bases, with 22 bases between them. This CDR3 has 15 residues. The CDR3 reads CASSPRSSGGVGYTF. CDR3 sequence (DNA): TGCGCCAGCAGTCCCCGATCGTCGGGGGGCGTCGGCTACACCTTC.

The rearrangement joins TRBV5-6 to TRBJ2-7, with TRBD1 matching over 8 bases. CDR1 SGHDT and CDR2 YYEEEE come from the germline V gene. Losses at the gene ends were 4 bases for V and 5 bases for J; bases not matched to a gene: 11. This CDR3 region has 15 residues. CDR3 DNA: TGTGCCAGCAGCCCTTCCGGACAGGGCGTTCACGAGCAGTACTTC. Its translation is CASSPSGQGVHEQYF.

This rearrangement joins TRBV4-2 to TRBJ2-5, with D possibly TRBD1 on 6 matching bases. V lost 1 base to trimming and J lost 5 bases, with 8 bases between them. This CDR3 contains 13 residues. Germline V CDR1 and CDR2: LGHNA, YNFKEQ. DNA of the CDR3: TGTGCCAGCAGCCAAGGGGGGCGGGAGACCCAGTACTTC. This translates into CASSQGGRETQYF.

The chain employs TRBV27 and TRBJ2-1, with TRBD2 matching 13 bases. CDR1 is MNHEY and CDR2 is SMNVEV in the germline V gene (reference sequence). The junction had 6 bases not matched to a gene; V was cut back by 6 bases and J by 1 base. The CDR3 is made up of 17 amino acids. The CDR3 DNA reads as TGTGCCAGCAGCGGGAGACTAGCGGGGGGTTCCTACAATGAGCAGTTCTTC. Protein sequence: CASSGRLAGGSYNEQFF.

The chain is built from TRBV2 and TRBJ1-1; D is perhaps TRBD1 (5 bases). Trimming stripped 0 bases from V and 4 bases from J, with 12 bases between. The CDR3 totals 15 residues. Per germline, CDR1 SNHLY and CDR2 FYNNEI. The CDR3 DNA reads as TGTGCCAGCAGTGAAGCCCGCAGGAGGGGCACTGAAGCTTTCTTT. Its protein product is CASSEARRRGTEAFF.

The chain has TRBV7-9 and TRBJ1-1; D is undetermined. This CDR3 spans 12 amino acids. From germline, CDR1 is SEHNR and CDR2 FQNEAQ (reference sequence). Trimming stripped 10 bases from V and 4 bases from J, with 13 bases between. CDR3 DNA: TGTGCCACCCGTGGGAGTAGCACTGAAGCTTTCTTT. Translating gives CATRGSSTEAFF.

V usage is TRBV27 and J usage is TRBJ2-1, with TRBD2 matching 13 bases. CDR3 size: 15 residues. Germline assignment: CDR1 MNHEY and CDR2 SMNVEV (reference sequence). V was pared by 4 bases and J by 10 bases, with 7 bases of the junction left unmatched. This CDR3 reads CASSSRLAGGWEQFF. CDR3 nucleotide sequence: TGTGCCAGCAGTTCTAGACTAGCGGGGGGTTGGGAGCAGTTCTTC.